Listed below are T cell receptor beta chains from one sample, sequenced in a study of shared clonotypes between healthy human individuals. Sequencing used immunoSEQ multiplex PCR; TCRdb keeps in-frame clones, though not all of them. The sample holds over a million clones, 78% seen once. Sequences were obtained from memory CD4+ T cells from PBMCs. The receptors come from a man younger than 30 in good health. Some clones in this sample may be carry-over from other donors' samples. Each CDR3 is given with its conserved first and last residue. The D gene is left open where the match is weak. Size tells how often a clone was seen (once, few, many) or the class of an expanded clone, and some rows leave it out.

D gene,V gene,clone size,J gene,CDR3 DNA,CDR3 protein
.,TRBV21-1,.,TRBJ2-7,TGTGCCACCGACACCCGGACGCGGGAGCAGTACTTC,CATDTRTREQYF
.,TRBV28,.,TRBJ2-7,TGTGCCAGCAGTTTGACAGGAATTCAATACGAGCAGTACTTC,CASSLTGIQYEQYF
.,TRBV5-1,.,TRBJ2-7,TGCGCCAGCAGCGACGCGGCACTAGACCCTTACGAGCAGTACTTC,CASSDAALDPYEQYF
TRBD1,TRBV18,once,TRBJ1-1,TGTGCCAGCTCACTCGGACAGGGAAACACTGAAGCTTTCTTT,CASSLGQGNTEAFF
.,TRBV6-1,few,TRBJ1-5,TGTGCCAGCAGAAGGGTGGGGGATCAGCCCCAGCATTTT,CASRRVGDQPQHF
.,TRBV15,.,TRBJ2-6,TGTGCCACCAGCCTCCGCTCTGGGGCCAACGTCCTGACTTTC,CATSLRSGANVLTF
.,TRBV2,.,TRBJ1-3,TGTGCCAGCAGCCTGCAGGGAAATGGAAACACCATATATTTT,CASSLQGNGNTIYF
.,TRBV18,.,TRBJ2-5,TGTGCCAGCTCAAGACAAGAGACCCAGTACTTC,CASSRQETQYF
.,TRBV12-5,.,TRBJ2-4,TGTGCTAGTGGTTTGGTAGTAGGGCGAGGGGATAGGGGCATTCAGTACTTC,CASGLVVGRGDRGIQYF
.,TRBV5-3,.,TRBJ1-2,TGTGCCAGAAGCACGGATGGCTACACCTTC,CARSTDGYTF
.,TRBV30,.,TRBJ1-3,TGTGCCTGGAGTGAAACAGGGATCAGAAACACCATATATTTT,CAWSETGIRNTIYF
.,TRBV28,.,TRBJ1-2,TGTGCCAGCAGTGGGGAAGATAACTATGGCTACACCTTC,CASSGEDNYGYTF
TRBD2,TRBV18,.,TRBJ2-7,TGTGCCAGCTCACCCAGTGGGACTAGCGGGAGGATGGCCTACGAGCAGTACTTC,CASSPSGTSGRMAYEQYF
.,TRBV29-1,.,TRBJ1-1,TGCAGCGTTGTAAAAGGGGCCAGGAGCACTGAAGCTTTCTTT,CSVVKGARSTEAFF
.,TRBV30,few,TRBJ2-7,TGTGCCTGGAGTGTAACTAGCTACGAGCAGTACTTC,CAWSVTSYEQYF
TRBD2,TRBV6-1,.,TRBJ2-7,TGTGCCAGCAGAGAACGGGCTAGCGGACCGCTCTACGAGCAGTACTTC,CASRERASGPLYEQYF
TRBD1,TRBV9,.,TRBJ2-7,TGTGCCAGCAGCGTTGGCGACAGGGGCTACGAGCAGTACTTC,CASSVGDRGYEQYF
.,TRBV5-1,.,TRBJ1-2,TGCGCCAGCAGCCCGGGAGGGGCGGGTGATGGCTACACCTTC,CASSPGGAGDGYTF
.,TRBV29-1,.,TRBJ2-5,TGCAGCGTGGGGCCAGGGGACGAGACCCAGTACTTC,CSVGPGDETQYF
.,TRBV28,.,TRBJ1-1,TGTGCCAGCAAGGGGAACACTGAAGCTTTCTTT,CASKGNTEAFF
TRBD2,TRBV18,.,TRBJ2-7,TGTGCCAGCTCACCGGGGCTAGCGGGGTTCGAGCAGTACTTC,CASSPGLAGFEQYF
.,TRBV6-6,once,TRBJ2-7,TGTGCCAGCAGTTACAGGCGGTCCCCTTACGAGCAGTACTTC,CASSYRRSPYEQYF
.,TRBV2,.,TRBJ1-3,TGTGCCAGCACCTTTAGTAACTTCGGTGGAAACACCATATATTTT,CASTFSNFGGNTIYF
TRBD1,TRBV2,.,TRBJ1-4,TGTGCCAGCAGCGTTGACAGGGGAGTGAATGAAAAACTGTTTTTT,CASSVDRGVNEKLFF
.,TRBV27,.,TRBJ1-1,TGTGCCAGCAGTCCCGGGTCCCTGGGGACTGAAGCTTTCTTT,CASSPGSLGTEAFF
TRBD2,TRBV29-1,.,TRBJ2-1,TGTTTTTCCCTCGGGGCGGGAGGGGGTTACAATGAGCAGTTCTTC,CFSLGAGGGYNEQFF
TRBD2,TRBV5-1,.,TRBJ2-5,TGCGCCAGCAGCTTGGTACTAGCGGGTCAAGAGACCCAGTACTTC,CASSLVLAGQETQYF
.,TRBV19,.,TRBJ2-5,TGTGCCAGTGCGGCGGGACTCCAAGAGACCCAGTACTTC,CASAAGLQETQYF
TRBD2,TRBV29-1,.,TRBJ2-1,TGCAGCGTGCCTAGCGGGAGGGCCTACAATGAGCAGTTCTTC,CSVPSGRAYNEQFF